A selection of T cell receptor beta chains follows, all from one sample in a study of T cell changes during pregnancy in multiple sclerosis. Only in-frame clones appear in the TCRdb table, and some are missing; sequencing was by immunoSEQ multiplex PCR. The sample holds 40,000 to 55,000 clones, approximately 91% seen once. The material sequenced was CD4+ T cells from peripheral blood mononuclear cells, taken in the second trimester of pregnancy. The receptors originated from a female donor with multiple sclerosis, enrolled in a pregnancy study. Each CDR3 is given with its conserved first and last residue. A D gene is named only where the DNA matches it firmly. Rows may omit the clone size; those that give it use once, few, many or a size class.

DNA: TGTGCCAGCAGCTTATTATTCGATGAGCAGTTCTTC
CDR3: CASSLLFDEQFF
D: .
J: TRBJ2-1
V: TRBV7-9
size: .

DNA: TGTGCCTGGATAAGGGACAGGGGCTACGAGCAGTACTTC
CDR3: CAWIRDRGYEQYF
D: TRBD1
J: TRBJ2-7
V: TRBV30
size: once

DNA: TGTGCCTGGACTAGCGGTTACAATGAGCAGTTCTTC
CDR3: CAWTSGYNEQFF
D: TRBD2
J: TRBJ2-1
V: TRBV30
size: .

DNA: TGTGCTAGTGGCCTAGCCGGGACAAAAATTAACTATGGCTACACCTTC
CDR3: CASGLAGTKINYGYTF
D: .
J: TRBJ1-2
V: TRBV12-5
size: .

DNA: TGTGCCAGCAGCACTAGCGGGAGCACAGATACGCAGTATTTT
CDR3: CASSTSGSTDTQYF
D: TRBD2
J: TRBJ2-3
V: TRBV7-9
size: .

DNA: TGTGCCACCAGACAGCCGAACACCGGGGAGCTGTTTTTT
CDR3: CATRQPNTGELFF
D: .
J: TRBJ2-2
V: TRBV19
size: .

DNA: TGTGCCAGCAGCTTTCGGGAGGGCACTGAAGCTTTCTTT
CDR3: CASSFREGTEAFF
D: .
J: TRBJ1-1
V: TRBV7-9
size: .

DNA: TGTGCCAGGATGGCAGGCCCAGATACGCAGTATTTT
CDR3: CARMAGPDTQYF
D: .
J: TRBJ2-3
V: TRBV2
size: .

DNA: TGTGCCAGCAGCTTAGCTGGGGCTTCACCCCTCCACTTT
CDR3: CASSLAGASPLHF
D: .
J: TRBJ1-6
V: TRBV7-9
size: .

DNA: TGTGCCAGCAGCTCTGGGGGGGGGAAACAGCCCCAGCATTTT
CDR3: CASSSGGGKQPQHF
D: .
J: TRBJ1-5
V: TRBV9
size: .

DNA: TGTGCCAGCGCAAGGACAGGGAACACTGAAGCTTTCTTT
CDR3: CASARTGNTEAFF
D: TRBD1
J: TRBJ1-1
V: TRBV6-4
size: .

DNA: TGTGCCAGCAGCCCACAGGGGGGAGTGACAGATACGCAGTATTTT
CDR3: CASSPQGGVTDTQYF
D: TRBD1
J: TRBJ2-3
V: TRBV7-3
size: .

DNA: TGTGCCAGCAGCGGACCTAGCGGGAAGGCCGGGGAGCTGTTTTTT
CDR3: CASSGPSGKAGELFF
D: TRBD2
J: TRBJ2-2
V: TRBV9
size: .